This record looks at one T cell receptor beta chain sequence and its context. This entry belongs to a study of blood T cell repertoires in COVID-19. In the source study's methods: Cell counts per sample came from amplifying reference gene primers. Sequenced by immunoSEQ multiplex PCR; TCRdb stores in-frame clones only, minus some. V and J calls and clone size are those listed in that table; D and trimming were worked out from the DNA. The repertoire holds 150,000 to 200,000 clones, with approximately 90% as singletons. The sample consisted of peripheral blood. The TCR sequence derives from a woman of 80 years or more in a cohort sampled during active or convalescent COVID-19.

Written as DNA, the CDR3 is TGCGCCAGCAGCCAATTAATTTACTCCACACTTCGCCCGGGGAAATCAGAATCACCCCTCCACTTT. It is translated as CASSQLIYSTLRPGKSESPLHF. The rearrangement joins TRBV4-1 to TRBJ1-6; D remains ambiguous. With 2 bases removed from V and 10 bases from J, the gap between germline ends came to 36 bases. The germline V gene has CDR1 MGHRA and CDR2 YSYEKL. The CDR3 is made up of 22 amino acids.